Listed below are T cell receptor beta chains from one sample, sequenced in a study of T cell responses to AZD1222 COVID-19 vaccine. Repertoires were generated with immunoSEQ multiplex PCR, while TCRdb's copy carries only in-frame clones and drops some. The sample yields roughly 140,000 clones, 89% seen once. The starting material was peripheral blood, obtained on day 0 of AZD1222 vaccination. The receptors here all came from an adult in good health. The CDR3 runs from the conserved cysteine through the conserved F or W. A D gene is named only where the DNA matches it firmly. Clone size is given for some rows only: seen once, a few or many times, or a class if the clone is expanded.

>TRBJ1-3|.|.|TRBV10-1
TGCGCCAGCAGTGCCTCGAGTGGGGAAGGTGGAAACACCATATATTTT
CASSASSGEGGNTIYF
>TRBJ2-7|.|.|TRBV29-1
TGCAGCGTTTACCTGGGAACCTACGAGCAGTACTTC
CSVYLGTYEQYF
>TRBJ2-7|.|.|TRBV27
TGTGCCAGCAGTTTATCGCTTGGCTCCTACGAGCAGTACTTC
CASSLSLGSYEQYF
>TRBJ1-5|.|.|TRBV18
TGTGCCAGCTCACCGACAGTTAATCAGCCCCAGCATTTT
CASSPTVNQPQHF
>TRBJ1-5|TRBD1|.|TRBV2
TGTGCCAGCCGCTGGGACAGGGGGGGTCAGCCCCAGCATTTT
CASRWDRGGQPQHF
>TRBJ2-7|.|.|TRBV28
TGTGCCAGCAATCCCGACACCCTCTCCTACGAGCAGTACTTC
CASNPDTLSYEQYF
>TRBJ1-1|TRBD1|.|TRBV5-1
TGCGCCAGCAGCCTGACAGGGGACACTGAAGCTTTCTTT
CASSLTGDTEAFF
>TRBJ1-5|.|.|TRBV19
TGTGCCAGTAGTATATCCGGGAATAGCAATCAGCCCCAGCATTTT
CASSISGNSNQPQHF
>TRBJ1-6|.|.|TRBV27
TGTGCCAGCAGTAGGCCCGGGACACCAGTTTCACCCCTCCACTTT
CASSRPGTPVSPLHF
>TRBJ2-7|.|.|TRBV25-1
TGTGCCAGCAGTGGGGGGAACGAGCAGTACTTC
CASSGGNEQYF
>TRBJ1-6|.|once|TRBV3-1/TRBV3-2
TGTGCCAGCAGCCAATCTCCGGGACGGCCTTTTCGGGTACCCCTCCACTTT
CASSQSPGRPFRVPLHF
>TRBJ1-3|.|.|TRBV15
TGTGCCACCAGCGAGAAATTCTCTGGAAACACCATATATTTT
CATSEKFSGNTIYF
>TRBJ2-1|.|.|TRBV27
TGTGCCAGCGGTAACAATGAGCAGTTCTTC
CASGNNEQFF
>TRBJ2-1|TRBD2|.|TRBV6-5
TGTGCCAGCTCCCCTTGGAACGGGAGGGGCGATGAGCAGTTCTTC
CASSPWNGRGDEQFF
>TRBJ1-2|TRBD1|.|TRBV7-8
TGTGCCAGCAGCTTAGAGGGGACAGGTCGCTATGGCTACACCTTC
CASSLEGTGRYGYTF
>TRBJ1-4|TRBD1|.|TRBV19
TGTGCCAGTAGTATGGGACAGCCGAATGAAAAACTGTTTTTT
CASSMGQPNEKLFF
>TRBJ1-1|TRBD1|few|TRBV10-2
TGCGCCAGCAGTCTAAGACAGGGGGCTTCGAACACTGAAGCTTTCTTT
CASSLRQGASNTEAFF
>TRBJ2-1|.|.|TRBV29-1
TGCAGCGTTGGGGCTCTTCTAGCCAATTATCACAATGAGCAGTTCTTC
CSVGALLANYHNEQFF
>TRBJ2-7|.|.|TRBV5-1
TGCGCCAGCAGCCCCCAGGGTTACTCCTACGAGCAGTACTTC
CASSPQGYSYEQYF
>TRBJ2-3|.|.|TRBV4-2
TGTGCCAGCCCGGGGGCTAGCACAGATACGCAGTATTTT
CASPGASTDTQYF
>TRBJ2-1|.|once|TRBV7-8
TGTGCCACCTACCCCCGGACGGTCTCCTACAATGAGCAGTTCTTC
CATYPRTVSYNEQFF
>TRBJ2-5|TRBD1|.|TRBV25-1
TGTGCCAGCAGTTTCGGACAGGGCCAGACCCAGTACTTC
CASSFGQGQTQYF
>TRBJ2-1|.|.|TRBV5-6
TGTGCCAGCAGCCGGTGGGGCGGTGGGGCCGGCGAGCAGTTCTTC
CASSRWGGGAGEQFF
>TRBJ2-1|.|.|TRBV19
TGTGCCAGTAGTATGGGCCTACCTGGGGAGCAGTTCTTC
CASSMGLPGEQFF
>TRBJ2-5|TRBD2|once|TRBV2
TGTGCCAGCAGAGGCGGGAGAGGAGAGACCCAGTACTTC
CASRGGRGETQYF
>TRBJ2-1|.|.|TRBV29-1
TGCAGCGTTATGGCAGTTTCCTACAATGAGCAGTTCTTC
CSVMAVSYNEQFF
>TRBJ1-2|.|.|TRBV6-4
TGTGCCAGCAGTGAGACACTCGAGGGTGGCTACACCTTC
CASSETLEGGYTF
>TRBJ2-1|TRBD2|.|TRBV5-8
TGTGCCAGCAGCTTGGTTGGTTACCTAGCGGGAGACTCCTACAATGAGCAGTTCTTC
CASSLVGYLAGDSYNEQFF
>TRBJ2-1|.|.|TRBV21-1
TGTGCCAGCAGCACCCCTGAAGGGGAAGGCTCCTACAATGAGCAGTTCTTC
CASSTPEGEGSYNEQFF
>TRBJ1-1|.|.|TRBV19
TGTGCCAGTAGTCTTCCTCACTCGCCGAACACTGAAGCTTTCTTT
CASSLPHSPNTEAFF
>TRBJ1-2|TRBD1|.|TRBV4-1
TGCGCCAGCAGCCAAGATCGGACAGGAAGAGGCTACACCTTC
CASSQDRTGRGYTF
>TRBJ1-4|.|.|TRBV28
TGTGCCAGCAGTTTCAGGAGGGGGATTGGGGAAAAACTGTTTTTT
CASSFRRGIGEKLFF
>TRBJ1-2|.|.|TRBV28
TGTGCCAGCAGTTTAGAGGGCTATGGCTACACCTTC
CASSLEGYGYTF
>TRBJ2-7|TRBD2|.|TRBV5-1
TGCGCCAGCAGCTTGGGCGGGACTAGCGGGAGGAGGAAGCAGTACTTC
CASSLGGTSGRRKQYF
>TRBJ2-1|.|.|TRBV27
TGTGCCAGCAGTTTAGGGAGAAATGAGCAGTTCTTC
CASSLGRNEQFF
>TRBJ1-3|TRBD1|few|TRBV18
TGTGCCAGCTCACCACCCGCACAGGGGAGAAACACCATATATTTT
CASSPPAQGRNTIYF
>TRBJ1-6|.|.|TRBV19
TGTGCCAGCAAACCGGGACCCGGCCCCAATAATTCACCCCTCCACTTT
CASKPGPGPNNSPLHF
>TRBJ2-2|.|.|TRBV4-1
TGCGCCAGCAGCCGAGCCCCGGGGGCCACCGGGGAGCTGTTTTTT
CASSRAPGATGELFF
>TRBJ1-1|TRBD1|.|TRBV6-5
TGTGCCAGCAGCCTAGGGCAGGGGGTCACTGAAGCTTTCTTT
CASSLGQGVTEAFF
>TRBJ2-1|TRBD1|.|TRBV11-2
TGTGCCAGCAGCCCCGAAGGGACAGGGTCCTACAATGAGCAGTTCTTC
CASSPEGTGSYNEQFF
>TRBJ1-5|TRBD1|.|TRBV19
TGTGCCAGTGTCTCAGGGGGTAGCAATCAGCCCCAGCATTTT
CASVSGGSNQPQHF
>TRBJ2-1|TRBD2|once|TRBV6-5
TGTGCCAGCATCCGATCTAGCGGGGGTCTAAATGAGCAGTTCTTC
CASIRSSGGLNEQFF
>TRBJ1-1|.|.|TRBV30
TGTGCCTGGAGTGCTACTCCGGACATTAGAGCTTTCTTT
CAWSATPDIRAFF
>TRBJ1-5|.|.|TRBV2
TGTGCCAGCAGTCGGGACACCTATAGCTCGATCAAGCCCCAGCATTTT
CASSRDTYSSIKPQHF
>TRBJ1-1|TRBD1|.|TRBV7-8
TGTGCCAGCAGCTCCTCCGGGACAGGGTACACTGAAGCTTTCTTT
CASSSSGTGYTEAFF
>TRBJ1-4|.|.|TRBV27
TGTGCCAGCAGTCTCCGACATCCAACTAATGAAAAACTGTTTTTT
CASSLRHPTNEKLFF
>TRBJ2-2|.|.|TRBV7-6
TGTGCCAGCAGCTTAGAGCCTATTTACAGGGAAAGGATCACCGGGGAGCTGTTTTTT
CASSLEPIYRERITGELFF
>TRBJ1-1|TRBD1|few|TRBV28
TGTGCCAGCAGTTTCGTGACAGGGGGTATGGCTTTCTTT
CASSFVTGGMAFF
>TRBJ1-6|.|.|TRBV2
TGTGCCAGCAGTGATTCACGGGATCGAAGGTATAATTCACCCCTCCACTTT
CASSDSRDRRYNSPLHF
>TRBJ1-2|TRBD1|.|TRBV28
TGTGCCAGCAGTTCCCCCGGGACAGGACGACGGGGCTACACCTTC
CASSSPGTGRRGYTF
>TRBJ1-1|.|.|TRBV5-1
TGCGCCAGCAGCTTCATCGGGGCGAACACTGAAGCTTTCTTT
CASSFIGANTEAFF